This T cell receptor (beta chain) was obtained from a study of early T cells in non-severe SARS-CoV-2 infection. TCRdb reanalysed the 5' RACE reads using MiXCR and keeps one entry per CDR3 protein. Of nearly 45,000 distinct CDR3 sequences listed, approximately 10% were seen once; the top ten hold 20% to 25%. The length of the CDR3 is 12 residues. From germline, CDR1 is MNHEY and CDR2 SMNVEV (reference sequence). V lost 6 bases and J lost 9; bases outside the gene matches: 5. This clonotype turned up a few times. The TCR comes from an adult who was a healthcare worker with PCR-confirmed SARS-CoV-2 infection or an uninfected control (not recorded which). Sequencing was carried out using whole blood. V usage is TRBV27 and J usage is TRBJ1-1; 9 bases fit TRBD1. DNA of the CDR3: TGTGCCAGCAGAGTCGGACAGGGGCAAGCTTTCTTT. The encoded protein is CASRVGQGQAFF.